This entry lists 14 T cell receptor beta chains sequenced from one sample in a study of blood T cell repertoires in COVID-19. The protocol was immunoSEQ multiplex PCR, while the TCRdb copy is restricted to in-frame clones and leaves out a portion. The sample shows about 160,000 clones, roughly 90% of them seen only once. The sequenced sample was PBMCs or T cells enriched from blood (not recorded which). These receptors originate from a woman in her fifties or sixties who had recovered from COVID-19.

The chain links TRBV19 to TRBJ2-1; 8 nucleotides align to TRBD2. The V segment lost 4 bases and the J segment 3 bases; nucleotides outside the gene matches: 8. Germline loops: CDR1 LNHDA, CDR2 SQIVND (reference sequence). This CDR3 is 16 amino acids long. The CDR3 region has the DNA TGTGCCAGTAGTACCCCGGGGGGGATAGGCTACAATGAGCAGTTCTTC. Translation gives CASSTPGGIGYNEQFF.

The V and J genes are TRBV23-1 and TRBJ1-6; D may be TRBD1 (6 bases). TRBV23-1 is classed as an ORF, of uncertain function. The V gene lost 7 bases and the J gene lost 0 bases, with 13 bases spanning the gap. The CDR3 spans 16 residues. The CDR3 bases are TGCGCCAGCAATTGGACAGTCAGCTCCTATAATTCACCCCTCCACTTT. The encoded protein is CASNWTVSSYNSPLHF.

The V gene is TRBV19, the J gene TRBJ2-1, with D possibly being TRBD2 (6 bases). Trimming removed 6 bases from V and 2 bases from J, with 11 bases in between. The CDR3 spans 14 residues. The germline CDR1 and CDR2 sequences are LNHDA and SQIVND (reference sequence). The chain's CDR3 is CASRDSGAYNEQFF. As DNA, the CDR3 is TGTGCCAGTAGAGATTCGGGGGCCTACAATGAGCAGTTCTTC.

V usage is TRBV7-6 and J usage is TRBJ2-5, with 9 bases lining up with TRBD2. With V trimmed by 5 bases and J by 2 bases, 3 bases remained unmatched. Germline V CDR1 and CDR2: SGHVS, FNYEAQ. The CDR3 covers 14 residues. CDR3 sequence reads: CASSSLAGQETQYF. CDR3 DNA: TGTGCCAGCAGCAGTCTAGCGGGGCAAGAGACCCAGTACTTC.

This sequence joins TRBV5-1 and TRBJ2-7, with 7 positions matching TRBD1. The trim removed 4 bases at V and 3 bases at J, leaving 7 bases unmatched. Germline assignment: CDR1 SGHRS and CDR2 YFSETQ. CDR3 size: 14 residues. In DNA form, the CDR3 reads TGCGCCAGCAGCCTCCCGGGACAGAGCTACGAGCAGTACTTC. It yields the protein CASSLPGQSYEQYF.

The rearrangement links TRBV3-1 (or the pseudogene TRBV3-2) to TRBJ2-3, with 9 bases identical to TRBD2. The germline V gene encodes CDR1 LGHDT and CDR2 YNNKEL (reference sequence). The length of the CDR3 is 15 residues. Trimming cost V 1 base and J 5 bases; bases outside gene matches: 4. CDR3 nucleotides: TGTGCCAGCAGCCAAGGCGGGGGGGCCAAAGATACGCAGTATTTT. Encoded protein: CASSQGGGAKDTQYF.

The chain joins TRBV7-9 to TRBJ2-1, with D maybe TRBD2 (7 bases). Deletions cut 5 bases from V and 9 bases from J, with 17 bases between. This CDR3 comprises 14 residues. Germline V gene data show CDR1 as SEHNR and CDR2 as FQNEAQ (reference sequence). The CDR3 loop reads CASSPPAGAGEQFF. CDR3 bases: TGTGCCAGCAGCCCCCCCGCGGGGGCGGGTGAGCAGTTCTTC.

CDR3 coding DNA: TGTGCCAGCAGCTCAAAAGGACACGCCGTGAAAATGAACACTGAAGCTTTCTTT. It specifies CASSSKGHAVKMNTEAFF. V usage is TRBV11-3 and J usage is TRBJ1-1; weak D call: TRBD1 (5 bases). Germline V gene lookup returns CDR1 SGHNT and CDR2 YENEEA. The V and J ends lost 4 bases and 0 bases respectively, with 21 bases between them. This CDR3 is built from 18 residues.

This clone turned up a few times. The chain carries TRBV19 and TRBJ1-2; 7 bases are shared with TRBD1. The V and J ends lost 3 bases and 8 bases, in that order; junction bases with no gene match: 9. The germline V gene encodes CDR1 LNHDA and CDR2 SQIVND (reference sequence). This CDR3 is built from 14 residues. Here the CDR3 DNA reads TGTGCCAGTAGTATGGAGCAGGGGGTTTACGGCTACACCTTC. As protein: CASSMEQGVYGYTF.

Of note for this clone: The same CDR3 can be traced to other DNA sequences in this sample. V is TRBV19 and J is TRBJ2-7, with 9 nucleotides matching TRBD1. With V trimmed by 5 bases and J by 4 bases, 6 bases remained unmatched. The CDR3 sequence is 14 residues long. Germline CDR1 reads LNHDA; CDR2 reads SQIVND (reference sequence). The CDR3 here is CASSPGTGLYEQYF. CDR3 coding DNA: TGTGCCAGTAGTCCCGGGACAGGGTTATACGAGCAGTACTTC. Filled out from reference TRBV19 and TRBJ2-7, the complete variable domain reads DGGITQSPKYLFRKEGQNVTLSCEQNLNHDAMYWYRQDPGQGLRLIYYSQIVNDFQKGDIAEGYSVSREKKESFPLTVTSAQKNPTAFYLCASSPGTGLYEQYFGPGTRLTVT.

J is TRBJ2-2 and V is TRBV5-4, with 8 bases fitting TRBD1. The CDR3 is made up of 15 amino acids. Looked up from germline, CDR1 is SGHNT and CDR2 is YYREEE (reference sequence). Unmatched junction bases numbered 4, after V lost 1 base and J lost 5 bases. CDR3 in amino acids: CASSLLDRVTGELFF. CDR3 nucleotides: TGTGCCAGCAGCTTGTTGGACAGGGTTACCGGGGAGCTGTTTTTT. The full variable domain, with the rest looked up from reference TRBV5-4 and TRBJ2-2, is ETGVTQSPTHLIKTRGQQVTLRCSSQSGHNTVSWYQQALGQGPQFIFQYYREEENGRGNFPPRFSGLQFPNYSSELNVNALELDDSALYLCASSLLDRVTGELFFGEGSRLTVL.

The chain joins TRBV19 to TRBJ1-2; TRBD1 matches 12 bases. V was clipped by 3 bases and J by 8 bases; unmatched bases: 10. The CDR3 is 16 residues long. The germline V gene has CDR1 LNHDA and CDR2 SQIVND (reference sequence). CDR3 amino acids: CASSIPPGQGAGGYTF. In DNA, the CDR3 is TGTGCCAGTAGTATCCCGCCGGGACAGGGGGCGGGGGGCTACACCTTC.

The chain carries TRBV24-1 and TRBJ2-5; 7 bases match TRBD1. Trimming removed 7 bases from V and 1 base from J; junction bases left unmatched: 2. CDR3 length: 13 amino acids. Germline V gene data show CDR1 as KGHDR and CDR2 as SFDVKD. DNA of the CDR3: TGTGCCACCAGGGGGACAGTCCAAGAGACCCAGTACTTC. It is translated as CATRGTVQETQYF.

This chain links TRBV7-6 with TRBJ1-3, with 12 bases matching TRBD1. After removal of 1 base from V and 4 bases from J, the junction contained 8 bases not matched to a gene. The CDR3 has 18 amino acids. The germline CDR1 and CDR2 sequences are SGHVS and FNYEAQ. The CDR3 coding sequence is TGTGCCAGCAGCTTAGTTCCGGGACAGGGGGCTACAGGAAACACCATATATTTT. Residues: CASSLVPGQGATGNTIYF.